The 12 T cell receptor beta chains listed next were all sequenced from one sample in a study of blood T cell repertoires in COVID-19. Clones were read by immunoSEQ multiplex PCR, and TCRdb kept only the in-frame ones, dropping some. The sample has around 180,000 clones, under 85% seen once. The material sequenced was PBMCs or T cells enriched from blood (not recorded which). Receptors originate from a man between 45 and 60 years old who had recovered from COVID-19.

The CDR3 nucleotides are TGCGCCAGCAGCCAAACCCTTGACAGGTTCAATCAGCCCCAGCATTTT. Protein: CASSQTLDRFNQPQHF. The gene calls are TRBV4-1 and TRBJ1-5, with a weak D call TRBD1 (6 bases). Germline V gene lookup returns CDR1 MGHRA and CDR2 YSYEKL. The CDR3 runs to 16 residues. V was clipped by 2 bases and J by 3 bases, with 14 bases between them.

The J gene is TRBJ1-5, the V gene TRBV19; D is ambiguous. Trimming pared 6 bases from V and 0 bases from J, leaving 6 bases between. CDR1 is LNHDA and CDR2 is SQIVND in the germline V gene (reference sequence). The CDR3 extends over 13 amino acids. CDR3 DNA sequence: TGTGCCAGTAGGTTATATAGCAATCAGCCCCAGCATTTT. It encodes CASRLYSNQPQHF.

V and J are TRBV15 and TRBJ2-5, with 7 bases matching TRBD2. The V segment lost 9 bases and the J segment 0 bases; nucleotides outside the gene matches: 4. Germline V lookup: CDR1 LNHNV, CDR2 YYDKDF (reference sequence). The CDR3 totals 13 residues. The CDR3 region has the DNA TGTGCCACTCGGGGGGAGAACCAAGAGACCCAGTACTTC. Translated: CATRGENQETQYF. Full variable domain (remainder filled in from reference TRBV15 and TRBJ2-5): DAMVIQNPRYQVTQFGKPVTLSCSQTLNHNVMYWYQQKSSQAPKLLFHYYDKDFNNEADTPDNFQSRRPNTSFCFLDIRSPGLGDTAMYLCATRGENQETQYFGPGTRLLVL.

The chain joins TRBV19 to TRBJ1-5; D remains ambiguous. CDR3 length: 15 amino acids. The germline V gene has CDR1 LNHDA and CDR2 SQIVND (reference sequence). Trimming removed 0 bases at V and 3 bases at J, with 9 bases between. CDR3 amino acids: CASSIEGSYNQPQHF. The CDR3 DNA sequence: TGTGCCAGTAGTATAGAAGGGAGCTACAATCAGCCCCAGCATTTT.

In its sample, this clone was seen a few times. The chain couples TRBV3-1 (or the pseudogene TRBV3-2) to TRBJ2-5, with D unresolved. CDR3 size: 14 residues. Germline V CDR1 and CDR2: LGHDT, YNNKEL (reference sequence). V gave up 1 base and J gave up 0 bases, with 6 bases separating them. CDR3 protein: CASSQVDNQETQYF. The CDR3 DNA reads TGTGCCAGCAGCCAAGTCGACAACCAAGAGACCCAGTACTTC.

This chain uses TRBV20-1 with TRBJ2-3; a weak D match, TRBD1 (5 bases). This CDR3 contains 11 residues. In germline, CDR1 is DFQATT, CDR2 SNEGSKA (reference sequence). The V gene lost 5 bases and the J gene lost 5 bases, with 8 bases spanning the gap. The CDR3 loop reads CSAGRGDTQYF. CDR3 DNA sequence: TGCAGTGCTGGTAGGGGAGATACGCAGTATTTT.

The chain carries TRBV18 and TRBJ2-3, with D possibly matching TRBD2 (7 bases). This CDR3 spans 16 amino acids. V was trimmed by 2 bases and J by 7 bases, leaving 19 bases between them. CDR1 KGHSH and CDR2 LQKENI come from the germline V gene. The CDR3, as DNA: TGTGCCAGCTCACCATCGGGACGGGGGGCCGGGAATACGCAGTATTTT. It yields the protein CASSPSGRGAGNTQYF. The whole variable domain, filled in from reference TRBV18 and TRBJ2-3, reads NAGVMQNPRHLVRRRGQEARLRCSPMKGHSHVYWYRQLPEEGLKFMVYLQKENIIDESGMPKERFSAEFPKEGPSILRIQQVVRGDSAAYFCASSPSGRGAGNTQYFGPGTRLTVL.

This chain connects TRBV5-3 to TRBJ2-1; perhaps TRBD2 as D (6 bases). TRBV5-3 is an open reading frame whose function is uncertain. This CDR3 is built from 15 residues. The ends were cut back, 4 bases at V and 9 bases at J, with 20 bases in the middle. The CDR3 coding sequence is TGTGCCAGAAGCCCGACTAGTTGGGTTTGGGGTGAGCAGTTCTTC. This encodes CARSPTSWVWGEQFF.

The chain has TRBV7-8 and TRBJ2-1; TRBD2 agrees at 7 bases. Germline V gene lookup returns CDR1 SGHVS and CDR2 FQNEAQ. After removal of 5 bases from V and 9 bases from J, the junction contained 4 bases not matched to a gene. This CDR3 contains 12 residues. The CDR3 spells CASSPSGLEQFF. The CDR3 nucleotides are TGTGCCAGCAGCCCTAGCGGCCTTGAGCAGTTCTTC.

The chain combines TRBV2 with TRBJ1-2; D call uncertain. Trimming removed 2 bases at V and 0 bases at J, with 4 bases between. CDR1 and CDR2 (germline): SNHLY, FYNNEI. This CDR3 region has 13 residues. The CDR3 spells CASSEWPNYGYTF. The CDR3 region has the DNA TGTGCCAGCAGTGAATGGCCTAACTATGGCTACACCTTC.

The CDR3: CASSLTGGNTIYF. CDR3 nucleotide sequence: TGTGCCAGCAGCCTGACAGGGGGAAACACCATATATTTT. This rearrangement joins TRBV12-3 or TRBV12-4 to TRBJ1-3; 7 positions agree with TRBD1. The CDR3 is 13 amino acids. V lost 6 bases, J lost 4 bases, and 3 bases stayed unmatched.

This clone is a singleton in its sample. The chain employs TRBV21-1 and TRBJ2-1; the table's D call, TRBD1, was not checked against the DNA. TRBV21-1 is described as a pseudogene. The CDR3 is 18 amino acids. The CDR3 is CASSSDRVASVPYNEQFF. The CDR3 DNA sequence: TGTGCCAGCAGTAGCGACAGGGTAGCTTCTGTCCCCTACAATGAGCAGTTCTTC.